This record covers a single T cell receptor beta chain. This clonotype was detected only once. It has no known antigen specificity. No per-base quality is available; no much larger clone lies one base away. Just one read gives weak support. The source of the sample is a study of early T cells in non-severe SARS-CoV-2 infection (dated by TCRdb to 2020 to 2023). For the study in its entirety: Because TCR sequencing relied on bulk RNA taken from unsorted whole blood, pairing of alpha and beta chains was not possible. Results the study describes overall, beyond this receptor: VDJdb matching was skewed toward anti-spike CD8 responses and likely underestimated virus-specific expansions by missing private and CD4 specificities.

Library generation was performed with 5' RACE. Reads for this sample came from a NextSeq 500. Unique molecular identifiers were attached to individual cDNA molecules in the TCR library protocol so that sequencing error and PCR bias could be corrected. TCR alpha and beta chains were both sequenced, and the abundances of alpha and beta sequences in each sample were closely correlated with each other. The paper's processing steps were these. Decombinator V4 was used to annotate the V gene, J gene and CDR3 of the TCR sequences. TCRs were defined as expanded if a significant change between any two time points was detected under a Poisson model with p below 0.0001. Abundances of TCRs were expressed as counts per million after normalisation to the total number of TCRs sequenced in each sample. MAIT TCRs were defined by TRAV1-2 paired with TRAJ12, TRAJ20 or TRAJ33, and iNKT TCRs by TRAV10 paired with TRAJ18. VDJdb, accessed 1 November 2021, was searched for CMV, EBV and SARS-CoV-2 annotated TCRs, excluding TCRs annotated for multiple antigens. TCRdb reran the public reads through fastp at Q25 and MiXCR, keeping productive beta chains. Here each entry gathers all rows of one CDR3 protein and keeps the most common genes and DNA. The V and J calls and clone size come from TCRdb's table, not from the authors' own analysis. The sample profile shows roughly 61,000 distinct CDR3 sequences; 13% of them were found once. The ten biggest clones cover about 9.3% of the sample.

A case-control design nested within a healthcare worker cohort in London, UK, was used, with weekly nasopharyngeal swab PCR tests and blood sampling performed. Healthcare workers were recruited during the week of the UK lockdown, between 23 and 31 March 2020, and followed weekly for up to about 15 weeks. Deletion took 7 bases off V and 4 bases off J, with a span of 17 bases between the germline ends. The CDR1 and CDR2 encoded by the germline V gene are SGDLS and YYNGEE. Counted from cysteine to phenylalanine, this CDR3 has 14 amino acids. Here the CDR3 DNA is all that survives: 42 bases in frame from base 1.

This receptor was identified in an adult who was a healthcare worker with PCR-confirmed SARS-CoV-2 infection or an uninfected control (not recorded which). The material sequenced was whole blood, taken at baseline. The chain links TRBV9 with TRBJ1-2; TRBD1 is possibly the D segment (5 matching bases). The DNA is as follows: TGTGCCAGCGAGGGGCAGACTTCTCCCTATGGCTACACCTTC. It translates to CASEGQTSPYGYTF.